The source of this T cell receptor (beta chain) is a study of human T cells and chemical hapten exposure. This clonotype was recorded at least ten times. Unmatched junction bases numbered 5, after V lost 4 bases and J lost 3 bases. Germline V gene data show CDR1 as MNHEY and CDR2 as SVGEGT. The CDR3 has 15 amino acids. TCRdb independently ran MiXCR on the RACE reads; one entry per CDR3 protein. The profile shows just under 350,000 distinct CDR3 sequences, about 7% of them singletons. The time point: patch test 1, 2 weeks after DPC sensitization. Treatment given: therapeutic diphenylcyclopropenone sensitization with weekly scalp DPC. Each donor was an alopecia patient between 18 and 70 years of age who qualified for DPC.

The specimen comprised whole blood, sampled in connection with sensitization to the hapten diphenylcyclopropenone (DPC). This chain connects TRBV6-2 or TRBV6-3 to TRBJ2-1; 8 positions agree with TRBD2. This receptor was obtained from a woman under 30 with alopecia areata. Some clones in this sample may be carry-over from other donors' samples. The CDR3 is CASSSLAADYNEQFF. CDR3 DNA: TGTGCCAGCAGTTCACTAGCGGCTGACTACAATGAGCAGTTCTTC.